Below, 10 T cell receptor beta chains from the same sample are listed, as sequenced in a study of shared clonotypes between healthy human individuals. TCRdb's copy holds only in-frame clones and misses some; the assay was immunoSEQ multiplex PCR. The sample lists around 500,000 clones, around 79% occurring once. The sequencing sample was made of PBMCs. The receptors come from a woman aged 40 to 55 in good health. Some clones in this sample may be carry-over from other donors' samples.

The rearrangement links TRBV7-3 to TRBJ2-3; TRBD1 agrees at 8 bases. The V segment lost 5 bases and the J segment 5 bases; nucleotides outside the gene matches: 3. Germline loops: CDR1 SGHTA, CDR2 FQGTGA. This CDR3 comprises 13 residues. The CDR3 loop reads CASSETGVDTQYF. The CDR3 DNA is TGTGCCAGCAGCGAGACAGGGGTAGATACGCAGTATTTT.

In its sample, this clone was seen once. V and J are TRBV30 and TRBJ2-7; TRBD1 might be the D (5 bases). The germline V gene has CDR1 GTSNPN and CDR2 SVGIG (reference sequence). Trimming took off 6 bases at V and 2 bases at J, with 14 bases between the two ends. The CDR3 consists of 13 residues. In DNA form, the CDR3 reads TGTGCCTGCCTCGGGCAGGGTGCCTACGAGCAGTACTTC. Translating it yields CACLGQGAYEQYF.

The chain links TRBV5-6 to TRBJ2-1; D gene uncertain. With 1 base removed from V and 8 bases from J, the gap between germline ends came to 4 bases. This CDR3 has 11 amino acids. Germline values: CDR1 SGHDT, CDR2 YYEEEE. The CDR3 region is CASSLSYEQFF. The CDR3 DNA sequence: TGTGCCAGCAGCTTGTCCTATGAGCAGTTCTTC.

V and J are TRBV2 and TRBJ2-2; TRBD1 matches 7 bases. The V gene end was trimmed by 3 bases and the J gene end by 5 bases; junction bases not matched to a gene: 3. This CDR3 spans 14 amino acids. Germline CDR1 and CDR2: SNHLY and FYNNEI. CDR3: CASSDQGVTGELFF. For the CDR3, the DNA is TGTGCCAGCAGTGATCAGGGGGTTACCGGGGAGCTGTTTTTT.

This chain connects TRBV28 to TRBJ2-1, with 10 positions matching TRBD2. The CDR3 is made up of 13 amino acids. The J segment lost 8 bases and the V segment lost 9 bases, leaving 7 bases of the junction unmatched. Germline values: CDR1 MDHEN, CDR2 SYDVKM. The CDR3 loop is CASLAGVIDEQFF. CDR3 coding DNA: TGTGCCAGTCTAGCGGGAGTAATCGATGAGCAGTTCTTC.

This rearrangement joins TRBV19 to TRBJ1-5; perhaps TRBD1 as D (6 bases). V dropped 3 bases and J dropped 6 bases, with 15 bases sitting between them. The CDR3 runs to 15 residues. From germline, CDR1 is LNHDA and CDR2 SQIVND (reference sequence). This chain's CDR3 is CASSMGRTETQPQHF. In DNA, the CDR3 is TGTGCCAGTAGTATGGGCAGGACAGAGACTCAGCCCCAGCATTTT.

The chain has TRBV6-4 and TRBJ2-2; 9 nucleotides line up with TRBD2. The CDR3 is 15 residues long. Germline V gene lookup returns CDR1 MRHNA and CDR2 SNTAGT. V shed 3 bases and J 1 base; nucleotides not matched to a gene: 0. The chain's CDR3 is CASSELAGNTGELFF. In nucleotides, the CDR3 is TGTGCCAGCAGTGAACTAGCGGGGAACACCGGGGAGCTGTTTTTT.

This chain uses TRBV5-4 with TRBJ2-4; 7 nucleotides line up with TRBD1. The CDR3 consists of 16 residues. After removal of 0 bases from V and 7 bases from J, the junction contained 10 bases not matched to a gene. CDR1 is SGHNT and CDR2 is YYREEE in the germline V gene (reference sequence). CDR3 in DNA: TGTGCCAGCAGCTTGGGGGACAGAGGGCGAGTCAACATTCAGTACTTC. Protein: CASSLGDRGRVNIQYF.

This rearrangement joins TRBV7-6 to TRBJ2-1; 13 bases line up with TRBD2. With V trimmed by 6 bases and J by 5 bases, 4 bases remained unmatched. The CDR3 spans 15 residues. Germline assignment: CDR1 SGHVS and CDR2 FNYEAQ. DNA of the CDR3: TGTGCCAGCAGTTACACTAGCGGGAGGGACAATGAGCAGTTCTTC. Its translation: CASSYTSGRDNEQFF.

CDR3 loop: CSVESLGQGGTDTQYF. CDR3 nucleotides: TGCAGCGTTGAATCCCTAGGACAGGGGGGAACAGATACGCAGTATTTT. The V and J genes are TRBV29-1 and TRBJ2-3, with 10 bases that match TRBD1. The germline gives CDR1 SQVTM, CDR2 ANQGSEA. CDR3 length: 16 residues. V lost 2 bases to trimming and J lost 3 bases; unmatched junction nucleotides: 8.